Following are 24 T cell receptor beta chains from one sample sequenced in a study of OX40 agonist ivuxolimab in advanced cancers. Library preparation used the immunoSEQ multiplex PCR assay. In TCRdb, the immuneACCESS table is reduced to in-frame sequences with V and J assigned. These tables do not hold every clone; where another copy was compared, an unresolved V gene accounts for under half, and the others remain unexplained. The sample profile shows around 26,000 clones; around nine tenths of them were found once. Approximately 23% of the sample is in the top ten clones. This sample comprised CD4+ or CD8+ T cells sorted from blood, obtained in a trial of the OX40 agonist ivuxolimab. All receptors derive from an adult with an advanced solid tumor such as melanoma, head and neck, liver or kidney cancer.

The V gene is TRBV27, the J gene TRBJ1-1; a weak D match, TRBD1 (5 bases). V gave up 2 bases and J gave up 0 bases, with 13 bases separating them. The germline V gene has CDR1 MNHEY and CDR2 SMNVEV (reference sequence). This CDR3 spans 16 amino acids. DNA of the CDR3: TGTGCCAGCAGTTTAGAGGCAGACAGCATGAACACTGAAGCTTTCTTT. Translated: CASSLEADSMNTEAFF.

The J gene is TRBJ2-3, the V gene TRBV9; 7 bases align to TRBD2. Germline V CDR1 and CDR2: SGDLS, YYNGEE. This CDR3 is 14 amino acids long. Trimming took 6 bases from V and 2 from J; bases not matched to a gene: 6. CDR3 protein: CASTPGLITDTQYF. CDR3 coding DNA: TGTGCCAGCACCCCGGGACTAATCACAGATACGCAGTATTTT.

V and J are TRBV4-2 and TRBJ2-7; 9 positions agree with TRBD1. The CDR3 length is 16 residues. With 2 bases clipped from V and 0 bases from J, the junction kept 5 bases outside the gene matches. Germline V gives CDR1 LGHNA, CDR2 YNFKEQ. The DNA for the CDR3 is TGTGCCAGCAGCCAATCCGGGGACAGGGTCTCCTACGAGCAGTACTTC. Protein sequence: CASSQSGDRVSYEQYF.

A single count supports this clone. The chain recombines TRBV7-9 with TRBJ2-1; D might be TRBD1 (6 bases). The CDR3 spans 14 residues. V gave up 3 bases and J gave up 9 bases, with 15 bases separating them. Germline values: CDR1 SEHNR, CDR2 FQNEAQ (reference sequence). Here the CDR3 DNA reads TGTGCCAGCAGCTTGCCTGGACAGTTCGGTGAGCAGTTCTTC. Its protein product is CASSLPGQFGEQFF.

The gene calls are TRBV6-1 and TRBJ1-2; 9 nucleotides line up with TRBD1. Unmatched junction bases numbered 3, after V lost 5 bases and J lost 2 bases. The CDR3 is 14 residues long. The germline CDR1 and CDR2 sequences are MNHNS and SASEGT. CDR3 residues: CASSRQGENYGYTF. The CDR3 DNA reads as TGTGCCAGCAGTCGACAGGGGGAGAACTATGGCTACACCTTC.

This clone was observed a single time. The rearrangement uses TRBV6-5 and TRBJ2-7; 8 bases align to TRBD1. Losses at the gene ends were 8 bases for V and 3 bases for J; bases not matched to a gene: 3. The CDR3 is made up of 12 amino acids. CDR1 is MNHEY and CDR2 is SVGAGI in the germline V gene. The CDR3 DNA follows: TGTGCCAGCGGTACAGGGGGCTACGAGCAGTACTTC. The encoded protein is CASGTGGYEQYF.

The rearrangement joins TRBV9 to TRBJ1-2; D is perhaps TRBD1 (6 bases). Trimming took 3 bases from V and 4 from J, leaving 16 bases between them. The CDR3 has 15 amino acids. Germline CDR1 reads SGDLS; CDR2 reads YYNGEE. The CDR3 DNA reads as TGTGCCAGCAGCGCCCGAGGGGGACCTCGCTATGGCTACACCTTC. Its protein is CASSARGGPRYGYTF.

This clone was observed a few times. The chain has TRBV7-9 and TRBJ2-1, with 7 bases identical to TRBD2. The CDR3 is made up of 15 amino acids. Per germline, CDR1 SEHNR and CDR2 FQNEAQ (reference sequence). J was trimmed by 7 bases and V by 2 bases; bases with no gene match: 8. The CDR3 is CASSLRWEGLNEQFF. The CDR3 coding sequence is TGTGCCAGCAGCTTAAGGTGGGAGGGCCTGAATGAGCAGTTCTTC.

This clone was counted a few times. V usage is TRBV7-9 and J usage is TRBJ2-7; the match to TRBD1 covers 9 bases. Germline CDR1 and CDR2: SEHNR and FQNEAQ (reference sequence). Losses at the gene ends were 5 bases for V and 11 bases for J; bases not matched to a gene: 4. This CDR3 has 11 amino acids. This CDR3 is CASSVDRGEYF. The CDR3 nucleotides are TGTGCCAGCAGCGTCGACAGGGGGGAGTACTTC.

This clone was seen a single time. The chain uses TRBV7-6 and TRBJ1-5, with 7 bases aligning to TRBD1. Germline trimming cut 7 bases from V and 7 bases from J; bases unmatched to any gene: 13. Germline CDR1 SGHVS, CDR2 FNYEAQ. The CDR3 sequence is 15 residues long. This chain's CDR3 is CASTTGEGAGQPQHF. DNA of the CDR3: TGTGCCAGCACAACTGGGGAGGGGGCCGGACAGCCCCAGCATTTT.

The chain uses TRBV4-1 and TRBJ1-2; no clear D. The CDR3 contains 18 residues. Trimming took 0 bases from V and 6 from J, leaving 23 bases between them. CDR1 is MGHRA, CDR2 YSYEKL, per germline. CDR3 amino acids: CASSQDKPSWGGRDGYTF. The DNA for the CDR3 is TGCGCCAGCAGCCAAGATAAGCCCTCCTGGGGTGGGCGGGATGGCTACACCTTC.

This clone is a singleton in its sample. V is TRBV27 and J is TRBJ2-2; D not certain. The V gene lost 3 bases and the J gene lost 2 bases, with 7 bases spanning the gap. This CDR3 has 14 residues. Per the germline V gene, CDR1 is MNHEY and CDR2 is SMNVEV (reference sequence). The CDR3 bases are TGTGCCAGCAGTTTTCGGCAAAACACCGGGGAGCTGTTTTTT. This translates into CASSFRQNTGELFF.

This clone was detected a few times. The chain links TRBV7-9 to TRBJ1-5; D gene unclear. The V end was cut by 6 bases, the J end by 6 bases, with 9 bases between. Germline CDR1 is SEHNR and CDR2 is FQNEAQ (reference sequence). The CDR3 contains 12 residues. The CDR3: CASSLESQPQHF. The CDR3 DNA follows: TGTGCCAGCAGTTTGGAGAGTCAGCCCCAGCATTTT. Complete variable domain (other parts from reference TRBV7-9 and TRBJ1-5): DTGVSQNPRHKITKRGQNVTFRCDPISEHNRLYWYRQTLGQGPEFLTYFQNEAQLEKSRLLSDRFSAERPKGSFSTLEIQRTEQGDSAMYLCASSLESQPQHFGDGTRLSIL.

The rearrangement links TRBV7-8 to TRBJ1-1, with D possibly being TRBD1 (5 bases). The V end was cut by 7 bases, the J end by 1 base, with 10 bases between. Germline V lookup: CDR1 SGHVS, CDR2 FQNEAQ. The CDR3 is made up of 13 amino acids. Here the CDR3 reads CASTPRGNTEAFF. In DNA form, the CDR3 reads TGTGCCAGCACCCCAAGGGGGAACACTGAAGCTTTCTTT.

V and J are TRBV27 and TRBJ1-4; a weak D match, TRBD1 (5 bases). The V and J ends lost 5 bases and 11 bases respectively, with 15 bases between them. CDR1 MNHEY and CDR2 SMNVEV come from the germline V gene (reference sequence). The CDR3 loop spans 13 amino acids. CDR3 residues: CASSPRKGNKLFF. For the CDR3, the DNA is TGTGCCAGCAGTCCCCGAAAGGGGAATAAACTGTTTTTT.

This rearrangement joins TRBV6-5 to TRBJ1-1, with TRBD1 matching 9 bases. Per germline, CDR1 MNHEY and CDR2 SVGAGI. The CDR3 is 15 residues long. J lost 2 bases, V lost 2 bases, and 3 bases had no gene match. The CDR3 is CASSYGTGGNTEAFF. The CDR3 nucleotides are TGTGCCAGCAGTTACGGTACAGGGGGCAACACTGAAGCTTTCTTT.

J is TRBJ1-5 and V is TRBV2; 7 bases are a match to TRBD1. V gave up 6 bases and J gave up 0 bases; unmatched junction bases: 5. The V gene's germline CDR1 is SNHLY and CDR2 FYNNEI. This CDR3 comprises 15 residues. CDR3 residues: CASSGTAYSNQPQHF. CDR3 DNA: TGTGCCAGCAGCGGGACAGCTTATAGCAATCAGCCCCAGCATTTT.

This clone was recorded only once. The CDR3 is CATSLPGTGGTGELFF. The CDR3 bases are TGTGCCACCAGCTTGCCCGGGACAGGGGGAACCGGGGAGCTGTTTTTT. The chain uses TRBV15 and TRBJ2-2, with 11 bases aligning to TRBD1. This CDR3 is 16 amino acids long. The germline V gene encodes CDR1 LNHNV and CDR2 YYDKDF (reference sequence). V trimming: 5 bases; J trimming: 5 bases; junction bases outside the gene matches: 7.

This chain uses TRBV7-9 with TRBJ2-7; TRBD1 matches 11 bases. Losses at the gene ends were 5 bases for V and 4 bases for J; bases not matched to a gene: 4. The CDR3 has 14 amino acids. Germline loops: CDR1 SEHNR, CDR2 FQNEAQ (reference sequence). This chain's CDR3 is CASSPGTGGYEQYF. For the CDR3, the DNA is TGTGCCAGCAGCCCCGGGACAGGGGGGTACGAGCAGTACTTC.

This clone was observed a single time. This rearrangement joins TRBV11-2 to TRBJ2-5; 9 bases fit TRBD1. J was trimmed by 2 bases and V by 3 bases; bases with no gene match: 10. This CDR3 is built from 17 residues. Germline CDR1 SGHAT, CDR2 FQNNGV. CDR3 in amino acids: CASSLDLRDREQETQYF. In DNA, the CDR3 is TGTGCCAGCAGCTTGGACCTGAGGGACAGGGAACAAGAGACCCAGTACTTC.

In DNA form, the CDR3 reads TGTGCTAGTGGTTCCGATCGTAGCGGGGTTAACACAGATACGCAGTATTTT. Its translation is CASGSDRSGVNTDTQYF. V and J are TRBV12-5 and TRBJ2-3; 8 nucleotides agree with TRBD2. Germline CDR1 reads LGHNT; CDR2 reads FRNRAP. The CDR3 runs to 17 residues. The V segment lost 4 bases and the J segment 2 bases; nucleotides outside the gene matches: 11.

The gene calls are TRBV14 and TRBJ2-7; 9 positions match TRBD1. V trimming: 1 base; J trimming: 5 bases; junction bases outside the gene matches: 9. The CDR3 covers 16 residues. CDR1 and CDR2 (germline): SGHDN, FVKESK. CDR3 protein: CASSQGYDRGRNEQYF. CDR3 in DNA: TGTGCCAGCAGCCAAGGTTACGACAGGGGGAGGAACGAGCAGTACTTC. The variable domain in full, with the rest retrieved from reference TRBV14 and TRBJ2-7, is EAGVTQFPSHSVIEKGQTVTLRCDPISGHDNLYWYRRVMGKEIKFLLHFVKESKQDESGMPNNRFLAERTGGTYSTLKVQPAELEDSGVYFCASSQGYDRGRNEQYFGPGTRLTVT.

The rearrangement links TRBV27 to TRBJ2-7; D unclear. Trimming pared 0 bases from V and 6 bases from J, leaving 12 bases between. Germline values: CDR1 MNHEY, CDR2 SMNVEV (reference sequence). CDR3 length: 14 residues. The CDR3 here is CASSLSLYGSEQYF. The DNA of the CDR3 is TGTGCCAGCAGTTTATCGCTGTACGGCAGCGAGCAGTACTTC.

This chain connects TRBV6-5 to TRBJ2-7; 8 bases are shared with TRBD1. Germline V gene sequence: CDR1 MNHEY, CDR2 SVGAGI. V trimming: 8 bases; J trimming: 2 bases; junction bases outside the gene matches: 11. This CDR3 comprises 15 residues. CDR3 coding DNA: TGTGCCAGCCGCCAGGACAGGGATTGGGCCTACGAGCAGTACTTC. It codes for CASRQDRDWAYEQYF.